Below, 5 T cell receptor beta chains from the same sample are listed, as sequenced in a study of control samples from healthy donors and cancer patients. TCRdb's copy holds only in-frame clones and misses some; the assay was immunoSEQ multiplex PCR. Of about 130,000 clones in the sample, approximately 94% are singletons; the top ten hold 1.7%. Sequenced: PBMCs. The receptors derive from a man aged 45-65 years with head and neck cancer.

The J gene is TRBJ2-1, the V gene TRBV4-3; maybe TRBD2 (5 bases). Germline V gene sequence: CDR1 LGHNA, CDR2 YSLEER. The ends were cut back, 3 bases at V and 8 bases at J, with 11 bases in the middle. There are 13 residues in the CDR3. CDR3 nucleotide sequence: TGCGCCAGCAGCCACGAACTAGAAGATGAGCAGTTCTTC. Amino acids: CASSHELEDEQFF.

This chain links TRBV19 with TRBJ2-3, with 15 bases lining up with TRBD2. Germline-derived CDR1 and CDR2 are LNHDA and SQIVND (reference sequence). V trimming: 8 bases; J trimming: 2 bases; junction bases outside the gene matches: 5. The CDR3 is made up of 16 amino acids. The CDR3 is CASGTSGGPDTDTQYF. In nucleotides, the CDR3 is TGTGCCAGTGGGACTAGCGGGGGGCCCGACACAGATACGCAGTATTTT.

This clone was observed a few times. The chain links TRBV29-1 to TRBJ1-1; D gene ambiguous. The CDR3 is 12 residues long. V dropped 5 bases and J dropped 2 bases, with 9 bases sitting between them. Per the germline V gene, CDR1 is SQVTM and CDR2 is ANQGSEA. CDR3 amino acids: CSVRVTNTEAFF. The CDR3 DNA is TGCAGCGTTAGGGTGACAAACACTGAAGCTTTCTTT.

The chain joins TRBV9 to TRBJ2-2; D gene ambiguous. Germline V gene data show CDR1 as SGDLS and CDR2 as YYNGEE. The V and J ends lost 0 bases and 2 bases respectively, with 8 bases between them. The CDR3 extends over 15 amino acids. The CDR3 loop is CASSVVPENTGELFF. As DNA, the CDR3 is TGTGCCAGCAGCGTAGTTCCCGAAAACACCGGGGAGCTGTTTTTT.

This rearrangement joins TRBV5-1 to TRBJ2-7; no definite D call. The CDR3 totals 13 residues. V lost 3 bases to trimming and J lost 5 bases, with 12 bases between them. Germline V lookup: CDR1 SGHRS, CDR2 YFSETQ. CDR3 loop: CASSSGRGNEQYF. DNA for the CDR3: TGCGCCAGCAGCTCGGGTCGAGGCAACGAGCAGTACTTC.